Included here is one T cell receptor (beta chain) sequence, with context. The target antigen is unknown. The germline gives CDR1 MNHEY, CDR2 SVGAGI. V lost 10 bases to trimming and J lost 4 bases; unmatched junction nucleotides: 10. CDR3 size: 14 residues. The sample originates from a study of blood T cells in healthy people across ages. General study findings and limits: CMV infection status of these donors was not known.

A second PCR of about 6 to 11 cycles used a sample-barcoded 5' primer and a J-beta primer mix. TCRdb recomputed calls from the 5' RACE reads with MiXCR, one row per CDR3 protein. The data hold 1 million to 1.2 million distinct CDR3 sequences, with around two fifths observed a single time. This clonotype originated in a man younger than 35 in good health. The chain has TRBV6-5 and TRBJ2-7; 10 bases line up with TRBD2. Material for sequencing was blood. CDR3 sequence: CATGGATSGYEQYF. The CDR3 DNA sequence: TGTGCCACCGGGGGGGCGACTAGCGGGTACGAGCAGTACTTC.